Listed here are 5 T cell receptor beta chains from one sample, sequenced in a study of shared clonotypes between healthy human individuals. TCRdb's table, derived via immunoSEQ multiplex PCR, lists solely in-frame clones and lacks some. The sample has around 750,000 clones, around 74% seen once. Sequencing was performed on memory CD4+ T cells sorted from blood. Subset here: CD45RA-negative fraction. Source of these receptors: a woman under 40 in good health.

About this clone: The sample has other DNA sequences that encode this CDR3 too. The chain links TRBV11-2 to TRBJ1-2; D is unclear. V shed 2 bases and J shed 1 base, with 11 bases lying between them. CDR3 size: 15 residues. Germline CDR1 reads SGHAT; CDR2 reads FQNNGV. The CDR3 DNA follows: TGTGCCAGCAGCTTATCCGGCCAGCTTAACTATGGCTACACCTTC. It specifies CASSLSGQLNYGYTF.

There are a few counts of this clone. The V gene is TRBV7-2, the J gene TRBJ2-5, with 8 bases that match TRBD2. The end of the DNA is better explained by TRBJ2-7, so the J call may be wrong. This CDR3 region has 15 residues. CDR1 SGHTA and CDR2 FQGNSA come from the germline V gene. The CDR3 is CASSPTSGQGYEQYF. The CDR3 DNA sequence: TGTGCCAGCAGCCCAACTAGCGGTCAAGGCTACGAGCAGTACTTC.

This clone was seen a few times. The genes are TRBV11-2 and TRBJ2-1; the match to TRBD2 covers 9 bases. V was pared by 1 base and J by 2 bases, with 3 bases of the junction left unmatched. This CDR3 is built from 16 residues. Germline CDR1 is SGHAT and CDR2 is FQNNGV. The DNA for the CDR3 is TGTGCCAGCAGCTTAGCTAGCGGGATCCCCTACAATGAGCAGTTCTTC. Translated: CASSLASGIPYNEQFF.

This clone was picked up one time. V and J are TRBV25-1 and TRBJ1-5; 10 nucleotides agree with TRBD1. CDR1 is MGHDK, CDR2 SYGVNS, per germline. The length of the CDR3 is 15 residues. V lost 4 bases to trimming and J lost 6 bases; unmatched junction nucleotides: 6. CDR3 sequence (DNA): TGTGCCAGCAGTGGCGACCGGGACAGGGGTCAGCCCCAGCATTTT. This codes for CASSGDRDRGQPQHF.

The J gene is TRBJ2-5, the V gene TRBV4-2; the D gene is possibly TRBD1 (5 bases). V lost 5 bases, J lost 4 bases, and 17 bases lay in between. Germline CDR1 and CDR2: LGHNA and YNFKEQ. The CDR3 spans 15 residues. The CDR3 DNA reads TGTGCCAGCAGCATAAACCCGTTCCAGGGAGAGACCCAGTACTTC. Amino acids: CASSINPFQGETQYF.